This TCR beta chain is from a study of shared clonotypes between healthy human individuals. Comment on this clone: Its target is not known.

Notes on the study in general: Between several donors, naive CD4 clonotypes were shared at a level of about 5%. Only blood samples were collected, and tissue repertoires likely differ. The expectation was that sequencing depth would affect clonotype sharing among donors.

Execution of the assay was at deep level. Sequenced by immunoSEQ multiplex PCR; TCRdb stores in-frame clones only, minus some. This table holds around 600,000 clones, roughly 98% found once. Trimming took off 2 bases at V and 2 bases at J, with 9 bases between the two ends. There are 14 residues in the CDR3. Germline CDR1 reads SGHAT; CDR2 reads FQNNGV. CD45RO-negative, CCR7-selected cells formed the naive CD8 fraction, which excluded terminally differentiated effector memory CD45RA+ cells. The sequence derives from a man aged 30 to 39 in good health. The chain combines TRBV11-2 with TRBJ2-5, with D possibly matching TRBD2 (5 bases). Source material: naive CD8+ T cells sorted from blood. The CDR3 reads CASSLTSAQETQYF. DNA for the CDR3: TGTGCCAGCAGCTTAACTAGTGCTCAAGAGACCCAGTACTTC.